This entry concerns a single T cell receptor (beta chain). V trimming: 3 bases; J trimming: 9 bases; junction bases outside the gene matches: 6. The CDR3 is made up of 12 amino acids. The germline gives CDR1 SGDLS, CDR2 YYNGEE. The TCR beta CDR3 regions underwent amplification using RNA transcripts as the source. First-round RT-PCR with HTBI primers amplified the TCR CDR3 region. TCRdb called the multiplex PCR reads again in MiXCR, with one record for every CDR3 protein. Of 700,000 or so distinct CDR3 sequences in the sample, 15% to 20% were seen once. This sample was taken from a study of T cells in Graves' hyperthyroidism and ophthalmopathy. The authors obtained PBMCs from 7.5 to 10 ml of fresh peripheral blood.

The rearrangement uses TRBV9 and TRBJ2-7; 7 nucleotides agree with TRBD2. This sequence was found in a man between 18 and 29 years old with Graves' hyperthyroidism. Sequencing was performed on blood. CDR3 sequence: CASSAGGGGQYF. CDR3 DNA: TGTGCCAGCAGCGCGGGGGGTGGTGGGCAGTACTTC.